The clone carrying this T cell receptor beta chain was seen at least ten times. Its antigen is undetermined. The source of the sample is a study of molecular identifiers for immune sequencing clone quantification. TCRdb recomputed calls from the PCR reads with MiXCR, one row per CDR3 protein. The sample yields some 97,000 distinct CDR3 sequences, approximately 25% seen once. Preparation of naive CD8 libraries involved about 17,000 to 1,100,000 sorted cells and 10%, 30% or 50% RNA. Findings of the study overall: For highly expanded clones, sizes could be underestimated when identical TCR molecules share a barcode.

The V end was cut by 5 bases, the J end by 6 bases, with 16 bases between. CDR3 length: 14 residues. In germline, CDR1 is SGHAT, CDR2 FQNNGV. Material: naive CD8+ T cells from blood, with Jurkat cell RNA spiked in. Subset meaning: FACS-sorted CD8+CD4-CCR7+CD45RA+ naive T cells. This clonotype was sampled from a human donor in good health. Some libraries in this study had Jurkat cell RNA spiked in. The chain has TRBV11-2 and TRBJ1-1, with D tentatively TRBD1 (5 bases). The CDR3 spells CASSPGQGRAEAFF. The CDR3 region has the DNA TGTGCCAGCAGCCCCGGACAAGGCAGGGCTGAAGCTTTCTTT.